These 29 T cell receptor beta chains were sequenced from one sample in a study of blood T cell repertoires in COVID-19. Clones were read by immunoSEQ multiplex PCR, and TCRdb kept only the in-frame ones, dropping some. The data hold around 100,000 clones, with roughly 81% observed a single time. The sequenced sample consisted of peripheral blood. The receptor set was obtained from a man in his forties with acute or convalescent COVID-19.

Worth noting for this clone: An end of the junction does not agree with germline; a read error may underlie this. This chain links TRBV7-7 with TRBJ2-2; 10 nucleotides align to TRBD1. The CDR3 length is 15 residues. The germline V gene has CDR1 SSHAT and CDR2 FNYEAQ (reference sequence). This CDR3 is CASSRTGGIPGELFF. In nucleotides, the CDR3 is TGTGCTAGCAGCCGGACAGGGGGAATTCCCGGGGAGCTGTTTTTT.

This clone was observed once. Other DNA sequences from this sample encode an identical CDR3 as well. The chain is built from TRBV9 and TRBJ2-5; TRBD2 matches 8 bases. Germline loops: CDR1 SGDLS, CDR2 YYNGEE. The CDR3 contains 14 residues. Unmatched junction bases numbered 3, after V lost 0 bases and J lost 5 bases. The CDR3 spells CASSVAGGDETQYF. CDR3 sequence (DNA): TGTGCCAGCAGCGTAGCGGGGGGGGATGAGACCCAGTACTTC.

This chain connects TRBV27 to TRBJ2-3; 11 nucleotides agree with TRBD2. This CDR3 is built from 16 residues. The germline V gene has CDR1 MNHEY and CDR2 SMNVEV (reference sequence). V gave up 4 bases and J gave up 4 bases; unmatched junction bases: 7. The CDR3 coding sequence is TGTGCCAGCAGTTCCATAGCGGGAGGGCCTCCAGATACGCAGTATTTT. Its protein product is CASSSIAGGPPDTQYF.

The V gene is TRBV19, the J gene TRBJ2-7, with 8 bases aligning to TRBD1. J gave up 6 bases and V 1 base, and 8 bases lay outside the gene matches. Germline CDR1 is LNHDA and CDR2 is SQIVND (reference sequence). The CDR3 totals 15 residues. This CDR3 reads CASSIVGRGQAEQYF. The CDR3 nucleotides read TGTGCCAGTAGTATAGTGGGCAGGGGGCAGGCCGAGCAGTACTTC.

The CDR3 nucleotides are TGCAGCGTTGCCGGGTTAGCTAACTATGGCTACACCTTC. Translation gives CSVAGLANYGYTF. This chain uses TRBV29-1 with TRBJ1-2; unclear D gene. Germline CDR1 reads SQVTM; CDR2 reads ANQGSEA. Trimming shortened V by 4 bases and J by 0 bases, and 9 bases separated the two germline ends. CDR3 length: 13 amino acids.

The chain joins TRBV5-4 to TRBJ1-1, with D perhaps matching TRBD1 (6 bases). This CDR3 contains 13 residues. V lost 10 bases, J lost 0 bases, and 13 bases lay in between. Germline CDR1 SGHNT, CDR2 YYREEE (reference sequence). The CDR3 DNA follows: TGTGCCGGAAAACAGGGATTGAACACTGAAGCTTTCTTT. It translates to CAGKQGLNTEAFF.

The CDR3 spells CASSHSGLAGDYSYEQYF. The CDR3 nucleotides read TGCGCCAGCAGCCATTCCGGACTAGCGGGAGATTACTCCTACGAGCAGTACTTC. V gene TRBV4-1 combines with J gene TRBJ2-7, with 13 bases fitting TRBD2. Unmatched junction bases numbered 8, after V lost 3 bases and J lost 0 bases. This CDR3 has 18 amino acids. CDR1 MGHRA and CDR2 YSYEKL come from the germline V gene.

V and J are TRBV28 and TRBJ2-4, with 9 bases aligning to TRBD2. Germline CDR1 and CDR2: MDHEN and SYDVKM. Trimming cost V 3 bases and J 2 bases; bases outside gene matches: 2. This CDR3 has 15 residues. The CDR3 DNA reads as TGTGCCAGCAGTTTGACTAGCGGTACCAAAAACATTCAGTACTTC. This codes for CASSLTSGTKNIQYF. Combining the CDR3 with reference TRBV28 and TRBJ2-4 gives the whole variable domain DVKVTQSSRYLVKRTGEKVFLECVQDMDHENMFWYRQDPGLGLRLIYFSYDVKMKEKGDIPEGYSVSREKKERFSLILESASTNQTSMYLCASSLTSGTKNIQYFGAGTRLSVL.

J is TRBJ2-7 and V is TRBV3-1 (or the pseudogene TRBV3-2); 8 positions agree with TRBD2. The ends lost 4 bases at V and 9 bases at J; junction bases unmatched: 11. The CDR3 sequence is 14 residues long. The germline V gene has CDR1 LGHDT and CDR2 YNNKEL (reference sequence). CDR3 nucleotide sequence: TGTGCCAGCAGCCGTACATCCGGGAGGGCAGGGCAGTACTTC. Translating gives CASSRTSGRAGQYF.

The chain couples TRBV2 to TRBJ1-5; D ambiguous. V gave up 8 bases and J gave up 3 bases, with 17 bases separating them. The CDR3 has 15 residues. CDR1 is SNHLY and CDR2 is FYNNEI in the germline V gene. CDR3 nucleotides: TGTGCCAGCGTCGGAGAGCCGATTACCAATCAGCCCCAGCATTTT. Protein product: CASVGEPITNQPQHF.

The V gene is TRBV28, the J gene TRBJ1-5; TRBD1 matches at 8 bases. CDR3 length: 17 amino acids. The V gene's germline CDR1 is MDHEN and CDR2 SYDVKM. J gave up 0 bases and V 4 bases, and 8 bases lay outside the gene matches. The DNA for the CDR3 is TGTGCCAGCAGTTCAAGACAGGGGTGGAATAGCAATCAGCCCCAGCATTTT. It yields the protein CASSSRQGWNSNQPQHF.

V and J are TRBV28 and TRBJ2-1; 8 bases map to TRBD2. Trimming removed 2 bases from V and 13 bases from J; junction bases left unmatched: 16. The CDR3 has 16 amino acids. The germline V gene encodes CDR1 MDHEN and CDR2 SYDVKM. The CDR3 is CASSLGAASGRTFQFF. CDR3 DNA: TGTGCCAGCAGTTTAGGTGCGGCTAGCGGGCGTACATTTCAGTTCTTC.

The gene calls are TRBV4-2 and TRBJ1-2; D is unclear. CDR3 length: 15 amino acids. CDR1 and CDR2 (germline): LGHNA, YNFKEQ. V was shortened by 2 bases and J by 2 bases, with 12 bases between the two germline ends. This CDR3 is CASSQQDGGNYGYTF. Here the CDR3 DNA reads TGTGCCAGCAGCCAACAAGATGGAGGGAACTATGGCTACACCTTC.

Written as DNA, the CDR3 is TGTGCCAGCAGCGTAGATCTAGCGGGGGGGCAAGCGCAGTTCTTC. Translating gives CASSVDLAGGQAQFF. V and J are TRBV9 and TRBJ2-1, with TRBD2 identical over 12 bases. Germline assignment: CDR1 SGDLS and CDR2 YYNGEE. The CDR3 has 15 amino acids. V lost 0 bases and J lost 12; bases outside the gene matches: 7.

The V gene is TRBV18, the J gene TRBJ1-1, with D maybe TRBD1 (6 bases). V lost 3 bases to trimming and J lost 1 base, with 18 bases between them. In germline, CDR1 is KGHSH, CDR2 LQKENI. The CDR3 runs 17 residues. The chain's CDR3 is CASSPTLNRVPNTEAFF. Here the CDR3 DNA reads TGTGCCAGCTCACCTACACTCAACAGGGTCCCGAACACTGAAGCTTTCTTT. The full variable domain, in which reference TRBV18 and TRBJ1-1 provide the parts outside the CDR3, is NAGVMQNPRHLVRRRGQEARLRCSPMKGHSHVYWYRQLPEEGLKFMVYLQKENIIDESGMPKERFSAEFPKEGPSILRIQQVVRGDSAAYFCASSPTLNRVPNTEAFFGQGTRLTVV.

The chain uses TRBV7-9 and TRBJ1-2; D possibly corresponds to TRBD1 (6 bases). Germline CDR1 and CDR2: SEHNR and FQNEAQ (reference sequence). The CDR3 covers 16 residues. Trimming took 5 bases from V and 3 from J, leaving 19 bases between them. The CDR3 DNA reads TGTGCCAGCAGCCCTGGTGGGTCGGGGGGCGACTATGGCTACACCTTC. Translating gives CASSPGGSGGDYGYTF.

V gene TRBV6-6 combines with J gene TRBJ1-4, with D possibly being TRBD1 (6 bases). In germline, CDR1 is MNHNY, CDR2 SVGAGI (reference sequence). V was pared by 5 bases and J by 2 bases, with 12 bases between. The length of the CDR3 is 15 residues. The CDR3 sequence: CASSPWGGTNEKLFF. In DNA, the CDR3 is TGTGCCAGCAGTCCCTGGGGGGGCACTAATGAAAAACTGTTTTTT.

This clone has a single count. This chain uses TRBV19 with TRBJ1-3; D is ambiguous. Germline CDR1 is LNHDA and CDR2 is SQIVND (reference sequence). The CDR3 totals 14 residues. Trimming stripped 11 bases from V and 2 bases from J, with 16 bases between. The CDR3 here is CASIGGNAGNTIYF. The CDR3 DNA reads as TGTGCCTCGATAGGAGGGAACGCTGGAAACACCATATATTTT.

The chain is built from TRBV7-3 and TRBJ1-1; 10 bases map to TRBD1. J gave up 3 bases and V 3 bases, and 1 base lay outside the gene matches. Germline V gene sequence: CDR1 SGHTA, CDR2 FQGTGA. CDR3 length: 14 residues. The CDR3 reads CASSFGTGDTEAFF. As DNA, the CDR3 is TGTGCCAGCAGCTTCGGGACAGGGGACACTGAAGCTTTCTTT.

V usage is TRBV7-2 and J usage is TRBJ1-2; D gene uncertain. V was trimmed by 3 bases and J by 5 bases, leaving 10 bases between them. This CDR3 contains 13 residues. Germline CDR1 is SGHTA and CDR2 is FQGNSA. In DNA form, the CDR3 reads TGTGCCAGCAGCTTCTCCGGGAGGTATGGCTACACCTTC. This sequence encodes CASSFSGRYGYTF.

In its sample, this clone was seen once. This chain connects TRBV7-8 to TRBJ2-5; 9 nucleotides line up with TRBD1. CDR3 size: 16 residues. The germline V gene encodes CDR1 SGHVS and CDR2 FQNEAQ. V lost 4 bases to trimming and J lost 4 bases; unmatched junction nucleotides: 10. CDR3 sequence: CASSSDRGGLVETQYF. The CDR3 DNA sequence: TGTGCCAGCAGCTCTGACAGGGGGGGTTTGGTAGAGACCCAGTACTTC.

The DNA for the CDR3 is TGTGCCAGCAGCTTAAACGGGGCCGGGGAGCTGTTTTTT. Translated, it gives CASSLNGAGELFF. The gene calls are TRBV7-3 and TRBJ2-2, with D possibly matching TRBD2 (5 bases). This CDR3 is 13 amino acids long. CDR1 is SGHTA and CDR2 is FQGTGA in the germline V gene. V lost 1 base to trimming and J lost 6 bases, with 6 bases between them.

The chain is built from TRBV19 and TRBJ1-5; D perhaps matches TRBD1 (5 bases). CDR1 is LNHDA, CDR2 SQIVND, per germline (reference sequence). CDR3 size: 18 residues. With 4 bases removed from V and 3 bases from J, the gap between germline ends came to 22 bases. In DNA form, the CDR3 reads TGTGCCAGTAGTAGCCCGGACAATATTTGGTCCGTCAATCAGCCCCAGCATTTT. Its protein product is CASSSPDNIWSVNQPQHF. Full variable domain (remainder filled in from reference TRBV19 and TRBJ1-5): DGGITQSPKYLFRKEGQNVTLSCEQNLNHDAMYWYRQDPGQGLRLIYYSQIVNDFQKGDIAEGYSVSREKKESFPLTVTSAQKNPTAFYLCASSSPDNIWSVNQPQHFGDGTRLSIL.

The V and J genes are TRBV15 and TRBJ2-5; maybe TRBD1 (6 bases). Trimming cost V 0 bases and J 5 bases, with 10 bases left between them. Germline CDR1 and CDR2: LNHNV and YYDKDF (reference sequence). This CDR3 has 14 residues. CDR3: CATSRDQGKETQYF. CDR3 sequence (DNA): TGTGCCACCAGCAGAGATCAGGGGAAGGAGACCCAGTACTTC.

The chain uses TRBV5-1 and TRBJ2-7; D may be TRBD2 (7 bases). The V gene lost 5 bases and the J gene lost 5 bases, with 17 bases spanning the gap. CDR3 length equals 14 residues. CDR1 is SGHRS, CDR2 YFSETQ, per germline. CDR3 DNA: TGCGCCAGCAGAAAGGGGGGGCACGACCACGAGCAGTACTTC. Translated: CASRKGGHDHEQYF.

The chain employs TRBV1 and TRBJ2-1; TRBD2 is taken as the D call from the table, unchecked against the DNA. TRBV1 is a listed pseudogene. This CDR3 has 24 amino acids. The chain's CDR3 is CTSSQDLRASGRASAGTFNNEQFF. DNA of the CDR3: TGCACCAGCAGCCAAGATTTGAGGGCTAGCGGGAGGGCGTCTGCAGGGACCTTTAACAATGAGCAGTTCTTC.

The CDR3 loop is CASSANMRADTQYF. As DNA, the CDR3 is TGTGCCAGCAGCGCCAATATGAGGGCAGATACGCAGTATTTT. The genes are TRBV5-5 and TRBJ2-3, with D perhaps TRBD2 (5 bases). The V and J ends lost 4 bases and 4 bases respectively, with 13 bases between them. This CDR3 region has 14 residues. Germline V CDR1 and CDR2: SGHKS, YYEKEE (reference sequence).

The chain joins TRBV2 to TRBJ2-7, with a tentative D call TRBD1 (6 bases). V lost 6 bases and J lost 3, with 15 bases in between. This CDR3 contains 14 residues. Germline loops: CDR1 SNHLY, CDR2 FYNNEI. CDR3 coding DNA: TGTGCCAGCAGAACCGGGACACAAGTCTACGAGCAGTACTTC. Translated: CASRTGTQVYEQYF.

The rearrangement links TRBV18 to TRBJ1-4, with a weak D call TRBD1 (6 bases). CDR3 length: 15 amino acids. Trimming removed 0 bases from V and 8 bases from J, with 13 bases in between. Germline V CDR1 and CDR2: KGHSH, LQKENI. The CDR3 DNA reads as TGTGCCAGCTCACCACCGGGGGGGGCGAGAGAAAAACTGTTTTTT. Translation: CASSPPGGAREKLFF.